This TCR beta chain derives from a study of type 1 and type 2 diabetes patients. There are a few counts of this clonotype. PCR was run on genomic DNA. Amplification of the beta chain CDR3 used 30 forward and 13 reverse multiplex primers. In TCRdb, the multiplex PCR reads were re-called with MiXCR into one record per CDR3 protein. The sample includes some 250,000 distinct CDR3 sequences, around 47% of them seen just once. The sample was peripheral blood mononuclear cells (PBMCs). The TCR sequence derives from a man in his late teens or twenties with type 2 diabetes.

CDR3 DNA sequence: TGTGCCACCAGCAGAGATTTGGCGGGGAACTACAATGAGCAGTTCTTC. Residues: CATSRDLAGNYNEQFF. The V call is TRBV15, the J call TRBJ2-1; TRBD2 might be the D (6 bases). V lost 0 bases, J lost 3 bases, and 12 bases lay in between. The CDR3 sequence is 16 residues long. Germline V gives CDR1 LNHNV, CDR2 YYDKDF (reference sequence).